These T cell receptor beta chains were read from a single sample in a study of identical twins. TCRdb independently ran MiXCR on the 5' RACE reads; one entry per CDR3 protein. The data contain around 480,000 distinct CDR3 sequences, 13% to 15% of them seen just once; the ten biggest clones take up about 0.52%. These data were likewise used in another study, on yellow fever vaccine responses in identical twins.

The sequenced sample was CD4+ T cells sorted from blood. The receptors derive from a woman aged 18-35 years in good health. CDR3s include the opening cysteine and the closing phenylalanine or tryptophan. D genes are given only for firm matches. Clone size is given for some rows only: seen once, a few or many times, or a class if the clone is expanded.

D: -
J: TRBJ2-5
size: few
V: TRBV21-1
CDR3: CASSKGRKGTQETQYF
DNA: TGTGCCAGCAGCAAAGGAAGGAAGGGGACCCAAGAGACCCAGTACTTC

D: -
J: TRBJ2-3
size: -
V: TRBV10-3
CDR3: CAISARTSAPDTQYF
DNA: TGTGCCATCAGTGCCCGGACTTCAGCCCCAGATACGCAGTATTTT

D: TRBD2
J: TRBJ2-7
size: once
V: TRBV5-1
CDR3: CASSSGTSWNYEQYF
DNA: TGCGCCAGCAGCTCGGGGACTAGCTGGAACTACGAGCAGTACTTC

D: TRBD1
J: TRBJ2-2
size: -
V: TRBV7-3
CDR3: CASSLGQAQANTGELFF
DNA: TGTGCCAGCAGCTTAGGACAGGCCCAGGCTAACACCGGGGAGCTGTTTTTT

D: TRBD2
J: TRBJ2-1
size: many
V: TRBV10-3
CDR3: CAISESLAGGSYNEQFF
DNA: TGTGCCATCAGTGAGTCGCTAGCGGGAGGCTCCTACAATGAGCAGTTCTTC

D: -
J: TRBJ2-1
size: few
V: TRBV3-1
CDR3: CASSQDWGSRSEQFF
DNA: TGTGCCAGCAGCCAAGATTGGGGGAGCCGGTCTGAGCAGTTCTTC

D: -
J: TRBJ2-1
size: -
V: TRBV4-3
CDR3: CASSQSRVQNNEQFF
DNA: TGCGCCAGCAGCCAAAGCCGGGTCCAAAACAATGAGCAGTTCTTC

D: -
J: TRBJ2-7
size: -
V: TRBV12-3/TRBV12-4
CDR3: CASSFEQGPYEQYF
DNA: TGTGCCAGCAGTTTCGAGCAGGGTCCTTACGAGCAGTACTTC

D: -
J: TRBJ2-7
size: few
V: TRBV3-1
CDR3: CASSQVGGGIYEQYF
DNA: TGTGCCAGCAGCCAAGTGGGAGGGGGGATTTACGAGCAGTACTTC

D: TRBD1
J: TRBJ2-5
size: -
V: TRBV29-1
CDR3: CSVDPGTVETQYF
DNA: TGCAGCGTTGACCCCGGGACAGTGGAGACCCAGTACTTC

D: -
J: TRBJ2-2
size: few
V: TRBV19
CDR3: CASSISRNIWELFF
DNA: TGTGCCAGTAGTATTTCTAGGAATATCTGGGAGCTGTTTTTT

D: TRBD2
J: TRBJ2-5
size: many
V: TRBV7-9
CDR3: CASSLGTSGETQYF
DNA: TGTGCCAGCAGCTTAGGGACTAGCGGCGAGACCCAGTACTTC

D: -
J: TRBJ2-5
size: -
V: TRBV6-4
CDR3: CASSAELGETQYF
DNA: TGTGCCAGCAGTGCCGAGTTGGGCGAGACCCAGTACTTC

D: TRBD2
J: TRBJ2-7
size: -
V: TRBV2
CDR3: CASSLTSVPYEQYF
DNA: TGTGCCAGCAGTCTAACTAGCGTTCCCTACGAGCAGTACTTC

D: -
J: TRBJ2-7
size: -
V: TRBV25-1
CDR3: CAVGRGSYEQYF
DNA: TGTGCCGTCGGCAGGGGCTCCTACGAGCAGTACTTC

D: TRBD1
J: TRBJ2-6
size: few
V: TRBV20-1
CDR3: CSVPGQGASGANVLTF
DNA: TGCAGTGTCCCGGGACAGGGGGCATCTGGGGCCAACGTCCTGACTTTC

D: -
J: TRBJ2-1
size: -
V: TRBV5-1
CDR3: CASSLGNSYNEQFF
DNA: TGCGCCAGCAGTCTGGGGAACTCCTACAATGAGCAGTTCTTC

D: TRBD1
J: TRBJ1-6
size: few
V: TRBV2
CDR3: CASSDRDNSPLHF
DNA: TGTGCCAGCAGCGACAGGGACAATTCACCCCTCCACTTT

D: -
J: TRBJ1-1
size: -
V: TRBV5-6
CDR3: CASSPRIGTEAFF
DNA: TGTGCCAGCAGCCCGCGGATCGGCACTGAAGCTTTCTTT

D: TRBD2
J: TRBJ2-1
size: many
V: TRBV7-9
CDR3: CASSLVAVAGEGEQFF
DNA: TGTGCCAGCAGCTTAGTCGCGGTAGCGGGGGAAGGTGAGCAGTTCTTC

D: -
J: TRBJ2-2
size: few
V: TRBV7-2
CDR3: CASSLRTTNTGELFF
DNA: TGTGCCAGCAGCTTACGGACAACGAACACCGGGGAGCTGTTTTTT

D: -
J: TRBJ2-7
size: -
V: TRBV12-3/TRBV12-4
CDR3: CASSLRPDSPSSYEQYF
DNA: TGTGCCAGCAGTTTAAGGCCCGACAGCCCATCTTCCTACGAGCAGTACTTC

D: -
J: TRBJ2-7
size: few
V: TRBV6-2/TRBV6-3
CDR3: CASSRQAGYEQYF
DNA: TGTGCCAGCAGCCGGCAGGCTGGCTACGAGCAGTACTTC

D: TRBD2
J: TRBJ2-1
size: -
V: TRBV7-2
CDR3: CASSEASGGPYNEQFF
DNA: TGTGCCAGCAGCGAGGCTAGCGGGGGCCCCTACAATGAGCAGTTCTTC

D: TRBD1
J: TRBJ2-7
size: -
V: TRBV27
CDR3: CASSPRGTGVEQYF
DNA: TGTGCCAGCAGCCCTAGGGGGACAGGGGTCGAGCAGTACTTC

D: TRBD2
J: TRBJ2-1
size: many
V: TRBV14
CDR3: CASSQVGGLSNEQFF
DNA: TGTGCCAGCAGCCAAGTCGGGGGGTTGAGCAATGAGCAGTTCTTC

D: -
J: TRBJ1-1
size: -
V: TRBV28
CDR3: CASSLLSLETEAFF
DNA: TGTGCCAGCAGTTTGTTAAGTTTGGAAACTGAAGCTTTCTTT

D: TRBD1
J: TRBJ2-2
size: -
V: TRBV20-1
CDR3: CSASPPGQTNTGELFF
DNA: TGCAGTGCTAGTCCCCCGGGACAGACTAACACCGGGGAGCTGTTTTTT

D: -
J: TRBJ2-2
size: -
V: TRBV20-1
CDR3: CSAVYTGELFF
DNA: TGCAGTGCTGTATACACCGGGGAGCTGTTTTTT

D: TRBD1
J: TRBJ2-3
size: -
V: TRBV27
CDR3: CASSRQGRADTQYF
DNA: TGTGCCAGCAGTCGACAGGGTAGGGCAGATACGCAGTATTTT

D: TRBD1
J: TRBJ2-1
size: few
V: TRBV4-1
CDR3: CASSQADRDYNEQFF
DNA: TGCGCCAGCAGCCAAGCGGACAGGGACTACAATGAGCAGTTCTTC

D: TRBD1
J: TRBJ2-4
size: few
V: TRBV20-1
CDR3: CSAHRGESNIQYF
DNA: TGCAGTGCTCACAGGGGAGAAAGCAACATTCAGTACTTC

D: TRBD2
J: TRBJ2-1
size: -
V: TRBV10-3
CDR3: CAIRAGEYNEQFF
DNA: TGTGCCATCCGGGCGGGAGAGTACAATGAGCAGTTCTTC

D: TRBD1
J: TRBJ1-5
size: -
V: TRBV20-1
CDR3: CSASFGQGNNQPQHF
DNA: TGCAGTGCTAGTTTCGGACAGGGGAACAATCAGCCCCAGCATTTT

D: TRBD1
J: TRBJ2-5
size: few
V: TRBV5-1
CDR3: CASSSIVGQGQTQQETQYF
DNA: TGCGCCAGCAGCTCGATTGTAGGACAGGGCCAGACGCAACAAGAGACCCAGTACTTC

D: -
J: TRBJ2-2
size: -
V: TRBV4-1
CDR3: CASSRLQGTGELFF
DNA: TGCGCCAGCAGCCGACTACAGGGCACCGGGGAGCTGTTTTTT

D: TRBD1
J: TRBJ2-7
size: many
V: TRBV7-2
CDR3: CASSTAGTEIYEQYF
DNA: TGTGCCAGCAGCACAGCCGGGACAGAGATCTACGAGCAGTACTTC

D: -
J: TRBJ2-3
size: few
V: TRBV11-2
CDR3: CASSLVGRADTQYF
DNA: TGTGCCAGCAGCTTAGTGGGAAGGGCCGATACGCAGTATTTT

D: TRBD1
J: TRBJ2-5
size: -
V: TRBV10-3
CDR3: CAIGEQGFQETQYF
DNA: TGTGCCATCGGGGAACAGGGGTTCCAAGAGACCCAGTACTTC

D: TRBD2
J: TRBJ2-1
size: few
V: TRBV28
CDR3: CASSKRLAGVDEQFF
DNA: TGTGCCAGCAGCAAGAGACTAGCGGGAGTCGATGAGCAGTTCTTC

D: -
J: TRBJ2-7
size: -
V: TRBV28
CDR3: CASSLSSQRSYEQYF
DNA: TGTGCCAGCAGTTTATCGTCCCAGCGGAGCTACGAGCAGTACTTC

D: TRBD1
J: TRBJ2-7
size: -
V: TRBV3-1
CDR3: CASSPGGTGNSYEQYF
DNA: TGTGCCAGCAGCCCAGGCGGGACAGGGAACTCCTACGAGCAGTACTTC

D: TRBD1
J: TRBJ1-5
size: few
V: TRBV12-3/TRBV12-4
CDR3: CASTARTGSDNQPQHF
DNA: TGTGCCAGCACCGCCCGGACAGGGAGCGACAATCAGCCCCAGCATTTT

D: TRBD2
J: TRBJ2-3
size: -
V: TRBV6-1
CDR3: CASSKPGLAGLTDTQYF
DNA: TGTGCCAGCAGTAAACCGGGACTAGCGGGACTCACAGATACGCAGTATTTT

D: -
J: TRBJ2-7
size: -
V: TRBV6-1
CDR3: CASSVRDSDYEQYF
DNA: TGTGCCAGCAGTGTGCGGGACAGCGACTACGAGCAGTACTTC

D: -
J: TRBJ2-3
size: -
V: TRBV11-2
CDR3: CASTLQRWADTQYF
DNA: TGTGCCAGCACCCTTCAGCGCTGGGCGGATACGCAGTATTTT

D: -
J: TRBJ1-3
size: few
V: TRBV15
CDR3: CATSRETGHSGNTIYF
DNA: TGTGCCACCAGCAGAGAGACAGGCCACTCTGGAAACACCATATATTTT

D: -
J: TRBJ1-4
size: -
V: TRBV27
CDR3: CASSLFSNEKLFF
DNA: TGTGCCAGCAGTTTGTTTTCTAATGAAAAACTGTTTTTT

D: TRBD2
J: TRBJ2-7
size: -
V: TRBV3-1
CDR3: CASSQERKRGPPIPTYEQYF
DNA: TGTGCCAGCAGCCAAGAAAGGAAGCGGGGGCCGCCTATCCCAACCTACGAGCAGTACTTC

D: -
J: TRBJ2-1
size: few
V: TRBV5-1
CDR3: CASSLGGANSYNEQFF
DNA: TGCGCCAGCAGCTTGGGGGGGGCCAATTCCTACAATGAGCAGTTCTTC